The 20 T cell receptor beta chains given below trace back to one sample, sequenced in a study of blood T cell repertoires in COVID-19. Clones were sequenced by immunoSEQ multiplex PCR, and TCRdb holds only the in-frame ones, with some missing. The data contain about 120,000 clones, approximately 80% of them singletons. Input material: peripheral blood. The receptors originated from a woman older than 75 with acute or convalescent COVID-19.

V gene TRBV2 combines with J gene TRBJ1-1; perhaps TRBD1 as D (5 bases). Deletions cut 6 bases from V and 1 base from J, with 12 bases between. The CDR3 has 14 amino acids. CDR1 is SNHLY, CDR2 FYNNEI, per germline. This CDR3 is CASRPLDRNTEAFF. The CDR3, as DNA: TGTGCCAGCAGGCCTCTCGACAGGAACACTGAAGCTTTCTTT.

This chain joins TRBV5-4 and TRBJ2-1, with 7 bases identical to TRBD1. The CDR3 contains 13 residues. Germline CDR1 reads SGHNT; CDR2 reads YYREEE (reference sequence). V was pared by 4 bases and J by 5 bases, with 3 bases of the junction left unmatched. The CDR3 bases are TGTGCCAGCAGCCCGGGACAGAACAATGAGCAGTTCTTC. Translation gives CASSPGQNNEQFF. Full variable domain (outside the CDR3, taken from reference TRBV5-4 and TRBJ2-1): ETGVTQSPTHLIKTRGQQVTLRCSSQSGHNTVSWYQQALGQGPQFIFQYYREEENGRGNFPPRFSGLQFPNYSSELNVNALELDDSALYLCASSPGQNNEQFFGPGTRLTVL.

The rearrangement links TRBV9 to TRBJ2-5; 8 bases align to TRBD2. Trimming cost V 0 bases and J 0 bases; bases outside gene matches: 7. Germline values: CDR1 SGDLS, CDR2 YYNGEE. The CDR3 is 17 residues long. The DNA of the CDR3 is TGTGCCAGCAGCGTAGGGGCTAGCGGGCGTTACCAAGAGACCCAGTACTTC. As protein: CASSVGASGRYQETQYF.

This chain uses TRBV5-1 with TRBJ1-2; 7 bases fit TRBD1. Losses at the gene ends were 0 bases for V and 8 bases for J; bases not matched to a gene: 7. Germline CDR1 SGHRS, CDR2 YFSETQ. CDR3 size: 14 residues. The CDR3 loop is CASSLDRGAEGYTF. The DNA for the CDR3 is TGCGCCAGCAGCTTGGACAGGGGCGCGGAAGGCTACACCTTC.

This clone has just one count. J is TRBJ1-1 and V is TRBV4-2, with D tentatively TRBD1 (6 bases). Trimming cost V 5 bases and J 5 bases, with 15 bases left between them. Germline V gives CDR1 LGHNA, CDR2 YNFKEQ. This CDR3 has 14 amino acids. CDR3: CASSSRTRGTEAFF. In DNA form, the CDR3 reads TGTGCCAGCAGCTCCCGGACGAGGGGGACTGAAGCTTTCTTT.

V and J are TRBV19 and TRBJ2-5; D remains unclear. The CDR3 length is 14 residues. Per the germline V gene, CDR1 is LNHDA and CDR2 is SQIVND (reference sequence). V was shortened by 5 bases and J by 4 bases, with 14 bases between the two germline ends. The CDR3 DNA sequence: TGTGCCAGTAGTCTTTTAGCTACCCCAGAGACCCAGTACTTC. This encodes CASSLLATPETQYF.

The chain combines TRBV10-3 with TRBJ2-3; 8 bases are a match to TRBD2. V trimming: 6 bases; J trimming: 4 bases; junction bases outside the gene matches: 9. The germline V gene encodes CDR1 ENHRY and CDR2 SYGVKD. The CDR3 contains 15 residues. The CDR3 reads CAIREVAGSADTQYF. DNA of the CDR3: TGTGCCATCAGGGAGGTAGCGGGGAGTGCAGATACGCAGTATTTT.

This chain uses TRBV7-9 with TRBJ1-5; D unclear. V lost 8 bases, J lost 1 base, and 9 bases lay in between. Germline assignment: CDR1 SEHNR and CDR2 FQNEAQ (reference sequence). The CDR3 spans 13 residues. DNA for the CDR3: TGTGCCAGCCAGAAAGAAAGCAATCAGCCCCAGCATTTT. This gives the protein CASQKESNQPQHF.

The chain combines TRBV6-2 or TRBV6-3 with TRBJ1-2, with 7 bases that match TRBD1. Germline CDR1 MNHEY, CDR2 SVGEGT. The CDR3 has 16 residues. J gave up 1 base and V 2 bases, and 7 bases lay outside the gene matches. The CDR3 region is CASSYEAGQLNYGYTF. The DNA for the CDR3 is TGTGCCAGCAGTTACGAGGCGGGACAGCTTAACTATGGCTACACCTTC.

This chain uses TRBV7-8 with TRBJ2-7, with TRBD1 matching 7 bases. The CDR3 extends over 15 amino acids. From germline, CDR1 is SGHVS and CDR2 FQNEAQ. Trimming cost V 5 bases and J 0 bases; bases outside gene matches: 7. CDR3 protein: CASSPSGGSSYEQYF. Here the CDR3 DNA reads TGTGCCAGCAGCCCCTCAGGGGGTAGCTCCTACGAGCAGTACTTC.

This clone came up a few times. The CDR3 DNA reads TGTGCCAGCAGTACCGCCGGGGGCACCGGGGAGCTGTTTTTT. It codes for CASSTAGGTGELFF. J is TRBJ2-2 and V is TRBV6-2 or TRBV6-3; the D gene is possibly TRBD2 (6 bases). V was cut by 5 bases and J by 4 bases, with 11 bases left in between. The CDR3 length is 14 residues. The germline CDR1 and CDR2 sequences are MNHEY and SVGEGT.

Here the CDR3 reads CASSFRGNSPLHF. The CDR3 DNA reads as TGTGCCAGCAGTTTTCGTGGCAATTCACCCCTCCACTTT. The chain recombines TRBV12-3 or TRBV12-4 with TRBJ1-6; the D is unclear. V was cut by 3 bases and J by 7 bases, with 7 bases left in between. The CDR3 has 13 residues.

The CDR3 DNA reads as TGTGCCAGTTCGCAAGGGGGTAATTCCTACAATGAGCAGTTCTTC. The encoded protein is CASSQGGNSYNEQFF. The chain carries TRBV6-5 and TRBJ2-1, with a possible D match to TRBD1 (6 bases). V lost 9 bases and J 1 base, leaving 16 bases between the germline ends. Germline lookup yields CDR1 MNHEY and CDR2 SVGAGI. The CDR3 contains 15 residues.

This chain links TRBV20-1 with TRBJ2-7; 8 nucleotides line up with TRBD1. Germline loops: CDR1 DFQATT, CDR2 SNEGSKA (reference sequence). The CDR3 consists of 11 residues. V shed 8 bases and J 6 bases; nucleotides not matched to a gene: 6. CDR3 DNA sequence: TGCAGTCCCAGGACAGGGTCCGAGCAGTACTTC. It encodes CSPRTGSEQYF.

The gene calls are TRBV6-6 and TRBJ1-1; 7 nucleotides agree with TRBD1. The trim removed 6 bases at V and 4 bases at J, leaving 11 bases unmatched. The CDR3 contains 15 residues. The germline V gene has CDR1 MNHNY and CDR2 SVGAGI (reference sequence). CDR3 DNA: TGTGCCAGCAGCTGGGCCCCGGACAGGAGCACTGAAGCTTTCTTT. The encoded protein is CASSWAPDRSTEAFF.

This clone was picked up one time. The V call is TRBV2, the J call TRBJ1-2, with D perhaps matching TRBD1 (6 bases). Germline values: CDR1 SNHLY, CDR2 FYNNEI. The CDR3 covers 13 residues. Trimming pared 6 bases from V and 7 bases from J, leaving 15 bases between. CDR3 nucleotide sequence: TGTGCCAGCAGGTATCAGGGGAGCGGTGGCTACACCTTC. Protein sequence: CASRYQGSGGYTF. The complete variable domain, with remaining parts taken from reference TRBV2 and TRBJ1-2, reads EPEVTQTPSHQVTQMGQEVILRCVPISNHLYFYWYRQILGQKVEFLVSFYNNEISEKSEIFDDQFSVERPDGSNFTLKIRSTKLEDSAMYFCASRYQGSGGYTFGSGTRLTVV.

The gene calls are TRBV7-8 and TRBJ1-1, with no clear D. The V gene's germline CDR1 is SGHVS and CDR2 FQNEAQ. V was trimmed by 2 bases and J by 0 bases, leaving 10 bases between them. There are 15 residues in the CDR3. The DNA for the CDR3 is TGTGCCAGCAGCTTAAATTCCGGGTTGAACACTGAAGCTTTCTTT. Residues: CASSLNSGLNTEAFF.

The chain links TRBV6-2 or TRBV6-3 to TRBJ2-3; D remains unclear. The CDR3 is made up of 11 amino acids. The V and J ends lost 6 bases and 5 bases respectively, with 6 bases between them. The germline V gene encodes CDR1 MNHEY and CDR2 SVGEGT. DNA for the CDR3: TGTGCCAGCAGCTCCAGAGATACGCAGTATTTT. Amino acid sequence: CASSSRDTQYF.

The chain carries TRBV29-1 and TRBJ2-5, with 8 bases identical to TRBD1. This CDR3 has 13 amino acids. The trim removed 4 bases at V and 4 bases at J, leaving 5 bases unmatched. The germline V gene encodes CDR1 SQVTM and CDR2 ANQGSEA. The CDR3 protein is CSVVWTGRETQYF. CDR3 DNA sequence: TGCAGCGTTGTATGGACAGGGAGAGAGACCCAGTACTTC. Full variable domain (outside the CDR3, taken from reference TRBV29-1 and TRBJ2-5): SAVISQKPSRDICQRGTSLTIQCQVDSQVTMMFWYRQQPGQSLTLIATANQGSEATYESGFVIDKFPISRPNLTFSTLTVSNMSPEDSSIYLCSVVWTGRETQYFGPGTRLLVL.

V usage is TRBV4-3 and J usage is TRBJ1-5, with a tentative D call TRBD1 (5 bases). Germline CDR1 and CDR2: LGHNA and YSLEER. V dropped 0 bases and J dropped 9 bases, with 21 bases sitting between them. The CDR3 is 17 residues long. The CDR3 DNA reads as TGCGCCAGCAGCCAAGATTGGGGCAGCTCCCCGGTCCGGCCCCAGCATTTT. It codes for CASSQDWGSSPVRPQHF.